This T cell receptor (beta chain) was recovered during a study of cytotoxic CD8 clonotypes in ibrutinib-treated CLL. Notes on the study in general: Whereas clonality rose at ibrutinib response, it declined toward baseline at progression.

The repertoire was sequenced with immunoSEQ multiplex PCR; TCRdb's copy has only in-frame clones and lacks some. The sample lists fewer than 400,000 clones, 67% occurring once. After removal of 7 bases from V and 0 bases from J, the junction contained 7 bases not matched to a gene. Per germline, CDR1 SNHLY and CDR2 FYNNEI. The CDR3 length is 16 residues. Remarks on this clone: The antigen is not known.

This receptor was taken from a human donor with chronic lymphocytic leukemia. The rearrangement uses TRBV2 and TRBJ2-2, with 8 nucleotides matching TRBD1. Sample: PBMCs, taken after 36 months of ibrutinib treatment. The CDR3: CASNRQGPTNTGELFF. CDR3 DNA sequence: TGTGCCAGCAACAGACAGGGGCCCACGAACACCGGGGAGCTGTTTTTT.